The 14 T cell receptor beta chains below were found in one sample sequenced in a study of T cell responses to AZD1222 COVID-19 vaccine. Clones were read by immunoSEQ multiplex PCR, and TCRdb kept only the in-frame ones, dropping some. The sample yields some 110,000 clones, approximately 86% seen once. Sequences were derived from peripheral blood, sampled 28 days after the second AZD1222 dose. These TCRs come from an adult who received the AZD1222 COVID-19 vaccine.

V usage is TRBV4-1 and J usage is TRBJ2-7; TRBD2 matches 13 bases. The trim removed 4 bases at V and 2 bases at J, leaving 2 bases unmatched. The CDR3 length is 15 residues. Germline V gene lookup returns CDR1 MGHRA and CDR2 YSYEKL. CDR3 nucleotide sequence: TGCGCCAGCAGCCTGGGACTAGCGGGGACCTACGAGCAGTACTTC. The encoded protein is CASSLGLAGTYEQYF.

The chain has TRBV21-1 and TRBJ1-5. TRBV21-1 constitutes a pseudogene. This CDR3 has 13 amino acids. The CDR3 bases are TGTGCCAGCAGCAAAGCGAGCGGTCAGCCCCAGCATTTT. Translating it yields CASSKASGQPQHF.

V gene TRBV9 combines with J gene TRBJ2-5; D tentatively fits TRBD1 or TRBD2 (5 bases each). V was trimmed by 3 bases and J by 2 bases, leaving 14 bases between them. Germline-derived CDR1 and CDR2 are SGDLS and YYNGEE. The CDR3 is made up of 15 amino acids. The CDR3 DNA is TGTGCCAGCAGCGCAGACGGGGCAGAACAAGAGACCCAGTACTTC. It is translated as CASSADGAEQETQYF.

This clone occurred a few times. The V gene is TRBV7-9, the J gene TRBJ1-1; tentative D call: TRBD1 (5 bases). CDR1 is SEHNR and CDR2 is FQNEAQ in the germline V gene (reference sequence). Trimming pared 10 bases from V and 3 bases from J, leaving 24 bases between. This CDR3 has 16 residues. For the CDR3, the DNA is TGTGCCATCCTTACTGGGGTCCAGGGCCGGCACACTGAAGCTTTCTTT. It specifies CAILTGVQGRHTEAFF.

The chain combines TRBV4-1 with TRBJ1-1; no firm D call. Deletions cut 4 bases from V and 2 bases from J, with 8 bases between. The germline gives CDR1 MGHRA, CDR2 YSYEKL. The CDR3 contains 13 residues. CDR3 coding DNA: TGCGCCAGCAGCCCGGGATTAAACACTGAAGCTTTCTTT. This codes for CASSPGLNTEAFF.

This clone has only one observation. This sequence joins TRBV18 and TRBJ2-5; perhaps TRBD1 as D (7 bases). Germline CDR1 is KGHSH and CDR2 is LQKENI. V lost 3 bases and J lost 5, with 19 bases in between. The CDR3 has 16 residues. CDR3: CASSPPDRARGETQYF. Here the CDR3 DNA reads TGTGCCAGCTCACCCCCCGACAGGGCTCGGGGGGAGACCCAGTACTTC.

This chain links TRBV9 with TRBJ2-2; 7 bases match TRBD1. CDR1 SGDLS and CDR2 YYNGEE come from the germline V gene. The CDR3 loop spans 16 amino acids. The junction had 8 bases not matched to a gene; V was cut back by 4 bases and J by 2 bases. As DNA, the CDR3 is TGTGCCAGCAGCCCAACACACAGGGGAAACACCGGGGAGCTGTTTTTT. Its protein product is CASSPTHRGNTGELFF.

The chain joins TRBV7-9 to TRBJ2-7; the D is unclear. The V gene's germline CDR1 is SEHNR and CDR2 FQNEAQ (reference sequence). V was pared by 1 base and J by 0 bases, with 7 bases between. The CDR3 loop spans 14 amino acids. The CDR3 region is CASSLGPGSYEQYF. The CDR3 region has the DNA TGTGCCAGCAGCTTAGGACCGGGCTCCTACGAGCAGTACTTC.

This sequence joins TRBV6-4 and TRBJ2-3; a weak D match, TRBD2 (6 bases). The CDR3 is 14 residues long. The V and J ends lost 4 bases and 3 bases respectively, with 11 bases between them. Germline CDR1 reads MRHNA; CDR2 reads SNTAGT. The CDR3 DNA is TGTGCCAGCAGTGCGACTAGGATGACAGATACGCAGTATTTT. It translates to CASSATRMTDTQYF.

J is TRBJ1-3 and V is TRBV5-1; TRBD1 might be the D (5 bases). Germline loops: CDR1 SGHRS, CDR2 YFSETQ. This CDR3 contains 14 residues. V lost 6 bases and J lost 0, with 10 bases in between. The CDR3 is CASNQGLSGNTIYF. In DNA form, the CDR3 reads TGCGCCAGCAACCAGGGACTCTCTGGAAACACCATATATTTT.

The sample holds a few counts of this clone. This rearrangement joins TRBV10-3 to TRBJ2-3, with TRBD2 matching 13 bases. Trimming at V came to 4 bases and at J to 3 bases, leaving 4 bases not matched to a gene. Germline values: CDR1 ENHRY, CDR2 SYGVKD. This CDR3 has 16 amino acids. CDR3 nucleotides: TGTGCCATCAGTGGGACTAGCGGGGGTTTTACAGATACGCAGTATTTT. Translated: CAISGTSGGFTDTQYF.

V gene TRBV9 combines with J gene TRBJ1-2; D not certain. There are 15 residues in the CDR3. V lost 6 bases to trimming and J lost 3 bases, with 18 bases between them. CDR1 SGDLS and CDR2 YYNGEE come from the germline V gene. The CDR3 here is CASNRGGPGDYGYTF. The CDR3 coding sequence is TGTGCCAGCAACCGAGGAGGGCCGGGCGACTATGGCTACACCTTC. Based on the CDR3 plus reference TRBV9 and TRBJ1-2, the full variable domain is DSGVTQTPKHLITATGQRVTLRCSPRSGDLSVYWYQQSLDQGLQFLIQYYNGEERAKGNILERFSAQQFPDLHSELNLSSLELGDSALYFCASNRGGPGDYGYTFGSGTRLTVV.

The chain's CDR3 is CASSLNPGTSTDTQYF. The CDR3 DNA reads as TGTGCCAGCAGCTTAAACCCAGGGACCAGCACAGATACGCAGTATTTT. The genes are TRBV7-3 and TRBJ2-3, with D possibly called TRBD1 or TRBD2 (5 bases each). CDR1 is SGHTA, CDR2 FQGTGA, per germline. The CDR3 extends over 16 amino acids. V was shortened by 1 base and J by 0 bases, with 11 bases between the two germline ends.

This clone is large by share. The chain employs TRBV4-3 and TRBJ2-1; D not resolved. This CDR3 is built from 15 residues. V lost 0 bases and J lost 4, with 10 bases in between. Per the germline V gene, CDR1 is LGHNA and CDR2 is YSLEER. The CDR3 loop is CASSQDKGLYNEQFF. The CDR3 DNA reads TGCGCCAGCAGCCAAGATAAGGGATTATACAATGAGCAGTTCTTC.